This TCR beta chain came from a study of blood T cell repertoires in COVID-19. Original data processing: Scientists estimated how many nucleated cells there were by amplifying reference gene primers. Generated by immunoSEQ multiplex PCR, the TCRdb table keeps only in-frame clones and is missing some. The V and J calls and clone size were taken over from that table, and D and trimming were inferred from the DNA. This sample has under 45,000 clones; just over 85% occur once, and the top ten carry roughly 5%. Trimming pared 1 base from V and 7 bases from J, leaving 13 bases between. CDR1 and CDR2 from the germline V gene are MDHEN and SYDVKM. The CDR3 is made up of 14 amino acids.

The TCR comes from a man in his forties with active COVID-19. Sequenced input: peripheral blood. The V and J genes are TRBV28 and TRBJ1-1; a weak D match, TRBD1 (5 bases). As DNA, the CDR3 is TGTGCCAGCAGTTTATTGGACATCTCAGGTGAAGCTTTCTTT. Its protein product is CASSLLDISGEAFF.